The 27 T cell receptor beta chains presented below share a single source sample, sequenced in a study of blood T cells in healthy people across ages. The authors ran a second PCR of 7 to 11 cycles using a sample-barcoded 5' primer and a J-beta primer mix. In TCRdb, the 5' RACE reads were re-called with MiXCR into one record per CDR3 protein. In the table there are about 670,000 distinct CDR3 sequences, around 41% of which are singletons. What was sequenced was blood. These receptors came from an elderly man in good health.

This chain joins TRBV5-6 and TRBJ2-3; D is ambiguous. The CDR3 runs to 16 residues. The V gene lost 2 bases and the J gene lost 4 bases, with 17 bases spanning the gap. Germline lookup yields CDR1 SGHDT and CDR2 YYEEEE. The CDR3 bases are TGTGCCAGCAGCTTCCAGCCCCATCCCCCCTCAGATACGCAGTATTTT. This gives the protein CASSFQPHPPSDTQYF.

This chain joins TRBV18 and TRBJ2-5; 8 bases align to TRBD1. The germline V gene has CDR1 KGHSH and CDR2 LQKENI. V lost 1 base to trimming and J lost 11 bases; unmatched junction nucleotides: 15. The CDR3 covers 16 residues. The CDR3 nucleotides read TGTGCCAGCTCACCACGTGTGACAGGGGTCTACAATGAGCAGTACTTC. Translation: CASSPRVTGVYNEQYF.

About this clonotype: One end of the junction fails to match germline, which may point to a read error. This sequence joins TRBV5-1 and TRBJ2-5; D is perhaps TRBD1 or TRBD2 (7 bases each). Germline assignment: CDR1 SGHRS and CDR2 YFSETQ. This CDR3 is built from 15 residues. CDR3 amino acids: CVSSPRQGGAGEQYF. CDR3 DNA: TGCGTCAGCAGCCCGCGACAGGGAGGGGCGGGTGAGCAGTACTTC.

The gene calls are TRBV7-2 and TRBJ2-2, with TRBD1 matching 7 bases. CDR1 is SGHTA and CDR2 is FQGNSA in the germline V gene. V trimming: 5 bases; J trimming: 6 bases; junction bases outside the gene matches: 9. The CDR3 has 15 residues. In DNA form, the CDR3 reads TGTGCCAGCAGCCTAGGGGGCATCGGGGCCGGGGAGCTGTTTTTT. Protein: CASSLGGIGAGELFF.

This clonotype has only a few counts. The gene calls are TRBV6-2 or TRBV6-3 and TRBJ2-7; TRBD1 is a possible D gene (5 bases). V was shortened by 3 bases and J by 0 bases, with 12 bases between the two germline ends. Germline V gene data show CDR1 as MNHEY and CDR2 as SVGEGT. This CDR3 contains 15 residues. CDR3 residues: CASSYNRKLSYEQYF. DNA for the CDR3: TGTGCCAGCAGTTATAACAGGAAGCTCTCCTACGAGCAGTACTTC.

J is TRBJ2-1 and V is TRBV6-5, with 9 bases fitting TRBD2. Unmatched junction bases numbered 13, after V lost 8 bases and J lost 11 bases. Germline V gene lookup returns CDR1 MNHEY and CDR2 SVGAGI. The CDR3 is made up of 14 amino acids. CDR3 in DNA: TGTGCCAGCTCAACCGGGTTGGGACTAGCAAAGCAGTTCTTC. Protein sequence: CASSTGLGLAKQFF.

This clonotype was detected a few times. The chain combines TRBV2 with TRBJ2-5, with D possibly being TRBD2 (5 bases). The V gene lost 6 bases and the J gene lost 2 bases, with 19 bases spanning the gap. Germline V gene lookup returns CDR1 SNHLY and CDR2 FYNNEI. The CDR3 is 16 residues long. CDR3: CASSPGVAGLQETQYF. In nucleotides, the CDR3 is TGTGCCAGCAGCCCCGGGGTGGCCGGCCTACAAGAGACCCAGTACTTC.

To note about this clonotype: An end of the junction differs from the germline gene, which may be a read error. This chain uses TRBV29-1 with TRBJ2-3, with D possibly being TRBD1 or TRBD2 (5 bases each). In germline, CDR1 is SQVTM, CDR2 ANQGSEA. CDR3 length equals 18 residues. In nucleotides, the CDR3 is TGCGGCGTTGAAGAAAACGGGGTTTCAACAGGTAGCACAGATACGCAGTATTTT. This gives the protein CGVEENGVSTGSTDTQYF.

The chain joins TRBV20-1 to TRBJ2-1; 8 bases agree with TRBD2. The CDR3 sequence is 14 residues long. The V gene's germline CDR1 is DFQATT and CDR2 SNEGSKA (reference sequence). Unmatched junction bases numbered 11, after V lost 5 bases and J lost 8 bases. This CDR3 is CSAFLREGLYEQFF. The CDR3 DNA is TGCAGTGCTTTTCTTCGGGAGGGCCTCTATGAGCAGTTCTTC.

This sequence joins TRBV29-1 and TRBJ1-2; 9 positions agree with TRBD1. The CDR3 contains 11 residues. V was clipped by 7 bases and J by 5 bases; unmatched bases: 2. Germline loops: CDR1 SQVTM, CDR2 ANQGSEA. CDR3 nucleotides: TGCAGCGCGACAGGGGGGTATGGCTACACCTTC. This codes for CSATGGYGYTF.

This clonotype has at least ten counts. V gene TRBV7-9 combines with J gene TRBJ2-6; D unclear. Germline V gene data show CDR1 as SEHNR and CDR2 as FQNEAQ (reference sequence). This CDR3 has 15 amino acids. Trimming stripped 5 bases from V and 1 base from J, with 9 bases between. In DNA, the CDR3 is TGTGCCAGCAGCCCAATGGGATCTGGGGCCAACGTCCTGACTTTC. Translated, it gives CASSPMGSGANVLTF.

This clonotype has at least ten counts. The chain employs TRBV30 and TRBJ2-7; 7 bases match TRBD2. CDR1 and CDR2 from the germline V gene are GTSNPN and SVGIG (reference sequence). V lost 2 bases, J lost 4 bases, and 5 bases stayed unmatched. This CDR3 has 13 amino acids. CDR3 nucleotide sequence: TGTGCCTGGAGTCGATCGGGAGGATACGAGCAGTACTTC. Protein sequence: CAWSRSGGYEQYF.

This rearrangement joins TRBV7-8 to TRBJ2-5; 7 nucleotides match TRBD2. Germline CDR1 and CDR2: SGHVS and FQNEAQ. V shed 3 bases and J 1 base; nucleotides not matched to a gene: 8. The CDR3 consists of 16 residues. CDR3 bases: TGTGCCAGCAGCTTCGGTTACAGCGGGACCCAAGAGACCCAGTACTTC. Translating gives CASSFGYSGTQETQYF.

This chain joins TRBV20-1 and TRBJ2-3; D call uncertain. Germline V gene data show CDR1 as DFQATT and CDR2 as SNEGSKA (reference sequence). The CDR3 extends over 15 amino acids. Trimming shortened V by 0 bases and J by 2 bases, and 12 bases separated the two germline ends. The CDR3 DNA follows: TGCAGTGCTAGAGATCTTCGACGGAACACAGATACGCAGTATTTT. Translation: CSARDLRRNTDTQYF.

Only a few counts were recorded for this clonotype. The chain joins TRBV7-9 to TRBJ1-2, with a possible D match to TRBD1 (5 bases). Trimming took off 1 base at V and 4 bases at J, with 13 bases between the two ends. The CDR3 length is 15 residues. Germline V gives CDR1 SEHNR, CDR2 FQNEAQ (reference sequence). The CDR3 here is CASSLEEGVSYGYTF. CDR3 DNA sequence: TGTGCCAGCAGCTTAGAGGAAGGGGTTAGCTATGGCTACACCTTC.

The CDR3 DNA follows: TGCAGTGCTTTATCCGGGAAGGCCACAGATACGCAGTATTTT. It specifies CSALSGKATDTQYF. The chain carries TRBV20-1 and TRBJ2-3, with D possibly TRBD2 on 5 matching bases. The CDR3 has 14 residues. Germline values: CDR1 DFQATT, CDR2 SNEGSKA (reference sequence). Trimming pared 5 bases from V and 2 bases from J, leaving 14 bases between.

This sequence joins TRBV6-2 or TRBV6-3 and TRBJ2-7; 7 bases are a match to TRBD1. From germline, CDR1 is MNHEY and CDR2 SVGEGT. V lost 4 bases and J lost 2; bases outside the gene matches: 5. This CDR3 is 14 amino acids long. Here the CDR3 DNA reads TGTGCCAGCAGTTGGACAGGTCAGACCTACGAGCAGTACTTC. Translation gives CASSWTGQTYEQYF.

The chain links TRBV6-1 to TRBJ2-4; 9 positions match TRBD1. J gave up 3 bases and V 7 bases, and 4 bases lay outside the gene matches. CDR1 is MNHNS and CDR2 is SASEGT in the germline V gene. This CDR3 spans 14 amino acids. The CDR3 is CASKTTGGKNIQYF. The DNA of the CDR3 is TGTGCCAGCAAGACGACAGGGGGCAAAAACATTCAGTACTTC.

The V call is TRBV10-2, the J call TRBJ2-3; perhaps D is TRBD1 or TRBD2 (6 bases each). V lost 3 bases and J lost 4, with 17 bases in between. Germline V gives CDR1 WSHSY, CDR2 SAAADI. The CDR3 sequence is 16 residues long. Here the CDR3 DNA reads TGCGCCAGCAGTGATCGGGGGCGGGTTGGGTCAGATACGCAGTATTTT. Protein product: CASSDRGRVGSDTQYF.

This clonotype appeared a single time. This rearrangement joins TRBV9 to TRBJ2-4; 12 bases are a match to TRBD2. The CDR3 is made up of 14 amino acids. Germline V gene sequence: CDR1 SGDLS, CDR2 YYNGEE. The trim removed 3 bases at V and 8 bases at J, leaving 3 bases unmatched. This CDR3 is CASSALAGGDIQYF. CDR3 DNA: TGTGCCAGCAGCGCTCTAGCGGGAGGGGACATTCAGTACTTC.

This clonotype was seen a handful of times. V and J are TRBV3-1 and TRBJ2-7; D remains ambiguous. Germline V gene lookup returns CDR1 LGHDT and CDR2 YNNKEL (reference sequence). CDR3 length: 12 residues. V was pared by 2 bases and J by 6 bases, with 8 bases between. Written as DNA, the CDR3 is TGTGCCAGCAGCCAATACAGCTCCGAGCAGTACTTC. It yields the protein CASSQYSSEQYF.

In this sample, this clonotype turned up a few times. The rearrangement links TRBV6-5 to TRBJ2-1; a possible D gene is TRBD2 (6 bases). Germline V gives CDR1 MNHEY, CDR2 SVGAGI. This CDR3 has 16 amino acids. Deletions cut 7 bases from V and 9 bases from J, with 25 bases between. The CDR3 sequence is CASTKRGLGGLPEQFF. As DNA, the CDR3 is TGTGCCAGCACTAAACGGGGTCTGGGGGGTTTACCTGAGCAGTTCTTC.

The chain recombines TRBV9 with TRBJ2-3; the match to TRBD2 covers 7 bases. The V gene's germline CDR1 is SGDLS and CDR2 YYNGEE. The CDR3 has 15 residues. The J segment lost 4 bases and the V segment lost 4 bases, leaving 9 bases of the junction unmatched. Written as DNA, the CDR3 is TGTGCCAGCAGCCTTGCAGCGGGATCAGCAGATACGCAGTATTTT. This gives the protein CASSLAAGSADTQYF.

The chain recombines TRBV4-3 with TRBJ2-1; TRBD2 agrees at 8 bases. Germline trimming cut 2 bases from V and 4 bases from J; bases unmatched to any gene: 10. Germline V gene lookup returns CDR1 LGHNA and CDR2 YSLEER. The CDR3 runs to 17 residues. The CDR3 coding sequence is TGCGCCAGCAGCCAATATTTTTCCGGGACTAGGTACAATGAGCAGTTCTTC. Residues: CASSQYFSGTRYNEQFF.

The chain couples TRBV6-1 to TRBJ1-5; possible D gene TRBD1, 5 bases. The CDR3 contains 14 residues. V lost 8 bases and J 2 bases, leaving 13 bases between the germline ends. Per germline, CDR1 MNHNS and CDR2 SASEGT. CDR3 in DNA: TGTGCCAGCTACGGGACGAGTGGCAATCAGCCCCAGCATTTT. As protein: CASYGTSGNQPQHF.

A few counts support this clonotype. V gene TRBV27 combines with J gene TRBJ2-7, with 7 bases matching TRBD1. CDR1 is MNHEY, CDR2 SMNVEV, per germline (reference sequence). CDR3 length equals 14 residues. Trimming cost V 3 bases and J 3 bases; bases outside gene matches: 5. CDR3 DNA: TGTGCCAGCAGTTTCTACCGGGACAGCTACGAGCAGTACTTC. It is translated as CASSFYRDSYEQYF.

The rearrangement links TRBV11-1 to TRBJ2-5; the D call may be TRBD1 or TRBD2 (5 bases each). The CDR3 has 15 residues. The V and J ends lost 1 base and 1 base respectively, with 10 bases between them. Looked up from germline, CDR1 is SGHAT and CDR2 is FQDESV (reference sequence). The chain's CDR3 is CASSLGGVSQETQYF. CDR3 nucleotides: TGTGCCAGCAGCTTAGGAGGGGTGTCCCAAGAGACCCAGTACTTC. The variable domain in full, completed from reference TRBV11-1 and TRBJ2-5, reads EAEVAQSPRYKITEKSQAVAFWCDPISGHATLYWYRQILGQGPELLVQFQDESVVDDSQLPKDRFSAERLKGVDSTLKIQPAELGDSAMYLCASSLGGVSQETQYFGPGTRLLVL.